This T cell receptor beta chain is drawn from a study of shared clonotypes between healthy human individuals. Overall study context: CD4 naive and memory got three plates each, CD8 naive two, CD8 memory one.

CD8 cells regarded as naive lacked CD45RO, were positively chosen for CCR7, and omitted terminally differentiated effector memory CD45RA+ cells. Per the study methods: ImmunoSEQ output held junction-only sequences without quality scores, so filtering differed. The data were produced by immunoSEQ multiplex PCR, yet TCRdb's version contains in-frame clones alone and is incomplete. V and J calls plus clone size are reproduced from that table; the DNA served to infer D and trimming. The profile covers 1.5 million to 2.5 million clones, with 85% to 95% appearing a single time and 1.2% taken by the ten largest. Study conclusions and caveats: Generally, naive subsets (rather than memory subsets) showed larger estimated richness. The study found roughly 5% of naive CD4 clonotypes shared across a few donors.

The length of the CDR3 is 14 residues. Trimming removed 3 bases at V and 3 bases at J, with 11 bases between. From germline, CDR1 is LNHDA and CDR2 SQIVND (reference sequence). Comment on this clone: The antigen is undetermined. Other DNA sequences in the same sample also yield this CDR3.

Sequencing was performed on naive CD8+ T cells sorted from blood. The receptor was isolated from a man between 18 and 35 years old in good health. This chain links TRBV19 with TRBJ1-1, with D maybe TRBD1 (6 bases). The CDR3 spells CASSIQGLYTEAFF. CDR3 sequence (DNA): TGTGCCAGTAGTATTCAGGGGTTGTACACTGAAGCTTTCTTT. The full variable domain, completed using reference TRBV19 and TRBJ1-1, is DGGITQSPKYLFRKEGQNVTLSCEQNLNHDAMYWYRQDPGQGLRLIYYSQIVNDFQKGDIAEGYSVSREKKESFPLTVTSAQKNPTAFYLCASSIQGLYTEAFFGQGTRLTVV.